The rows below give T cell receptor beta chains drawn from one sample of a study of blood T cell repertoires in COVID-19. Method: immunoSEQ multiplex PCR; TCRdb's copy keeps in-frame clones and lacks some. The profile shows about 260,000 clones, around 89% of them singletons. The sequenced material came from peripheral blood. The source is a woman in her thirties or forties with acute or convalescent COVID-19. The CDR3 runs from the conserved cysteine through the conserved F or W. Each record gives: clone size, J gene, V gene, D gene, CDR3 protein, CDR3 DNA. A D gene is named only where the DNA matches it firmly. Clone sizes are given selectively: once, few, many, or a class where the clone is expanded.

- TRBJ2-5 TRBV15 TRBD2 CATSRDLRGGQETQYF TGTGCCACCAGCAGAGATTTACGGGGGGGCCAAGAGACCCAGTACTTC
- TRBJ2-1 TRBV27 TRBD1 CASSILGQGYNEQFF TGTGCCAGCAGTATCTTGGGACAGGGGTACAATGAGCAGTTCTTC
- TRBJ1-1 TRBV5-6 - CASSSEGDGTEAFF TGTGCCAGCAGCTCCGAGGGGGACGGCACTGAAGCTTTCTTT
- TRBJ1-2 TRBV19 - CASSIGPPGYTF TGTGCCAGTAGTATTGGCCCCCCTGGCTACACCTTC
- TRBJ1-4 TRBV19 - CASTMGWGRTNEKLFF TGTGCCAGTACCATGGGCTGGGGCCGGACTAATGAAAAACTGTTTTTT
medium-sized TRBJ1-2 TRBV7-8 - CASSGQQGQGYTF TGTGCCAGCAGCGGACAACAGGGTCAAGGCTACACCTTC
once TRBJ1-5 TRBV30 TRBD1 CAWKGQGEQPQHF TGTGCCTGGAAAGGACAGGGGGAACAGCCCCAGCATTTT
- TRBJ1-5 TRBV6-1 - CASSEELQVSNQPQHF TGTGCCAGCAGTGAAGAATTGCAGGTTAGCAATCAGCCCCAGCATTTT
- TRBJ2-1 TRBV5-1 TRBD1 CASSLGIRDSYNEQFF TGCGCCAGCAGCTTGGGAATCCGGGACAGTTACAATGAGCAGTTCTTC
- TRBJ2-3 TRBV5-4 TRBD2 CASTTGGGGTDTQYF TGTGCCAGCACCACCGGCGGGGGGGGCACAGATACGCAGTATTTT
- TRBJ1-2 TRBV5-8 TRBD1 CASSARTGSYGYTF TGTGCCAGCAGCGCCAGGACAGGGTCATATGGCTACACCTTC
- TRBJ1-5 TRBV7-9 - CASSVHRDDNQPQHF TGTGCCAGCAGCGTGCACAGGGACGACAATCAGCCCCAGCATTTT
- TRBJ2-1 TRBV19 TRBD1 CASSNTGEPYNEQFF TGTGCCAGTAGTAATACAGGGGAACCCTACAATGAGCAGTTCTTC
- TRBJ1-4 TRBV2 TRBD1 CASIKGANEKLFF TGTGCCAGCATTAAGGGGGCGAATGAAAAACTGTTTTTT
- TRBJ2-4 TRBV6-5 TRBD1 CASTGTGGGRNIQYF TGTGCCAGCACCGGGACAGGGGGCGGGAGAAACATTCAGTACTTC
- TRBJ1-3 TRBV29-1 - CSVEGGLESGNTIYF TGCAGCGTTGAAGGAGGACTTGAATCTGGAAACACCATATATTTT
- TRBJ1-5 TRBV7-2 TRBD1 CASRPGGKWDQPQHF TGTGCCAGCAGACCAGGGGGTAAATGGGATCAGCCCCAGCATTTT
- TRBJ1-1 TRBV5-1 - CASKRTVLNTEAFF TGCGCCAGCAAGCGAACTGTCCTGAACACTGAAGCTTTCTTT
- TRBJ2-1 TRBV5-1 TRBD1 CASSLEPDRLDEQFF TGCGCCAGCAGCTTGGAGCCGGACAGGTTGGATGAGCAGTTCTTC
- TRBJ1-2 TRBV30 - CAWKVVGLYNYGYTF TGTGCCTGGAAAGTAGTCGGACTGTATAACTATGGCTACACCTTC
- TRBJ2-5 TRBV6-1 TRBD1 CASSEPGTGDGETQYF TGTGCCAGCAGTGAACCCGGGACAGGGGATGGGGAGACCCAGTACTTC
- TRBJ1-1 TRBV5-1 TRBD1 CASSFRGRSTEAFF TGCGCCAGCAGCTTCAGGGGGCGCAGCACTGAAGCTTTCTTT
once TRBJ2-5 TRBV10-3 - CAISPGPTAYQETQYF TGTGCCATCAGTCCTGGACCGACAGCTTACCAAGAGACCCAGTACTTC
- TRBJ1-5 TRBV6-6 - CASSYEAGNNQPQHF TGTGCCAGCAGTTACGAGGCAGGGAACAATCAGCCCCAGCATTTT
once TRBJ2-2 TRBV3-1/TRBV3-2 - CASSQDDGGGELFF TGTGCCAGCAGCCAAGACGACGGGGGCGGGGAGCTGTTTTTT